This is a list of T cell receptor beta chains from one sample in a study of cytomegalovirus exposure and HLA in healthy donors. The repertoire was sequenced with immunoSEQ multiplex PCR; TCRdb's copy has only in-frame clones and lacks some. This table has 90,000 to 130,000 clones, over 65% appearing once. Sequenced sample: PBMCs. The receptors were gathered from a woman aged 25 to 39 in good health and CMV-seronegative. Each CDR3 is given with its conserved first and last residue. Fields, in order: V gene, J gene, clone size, D gene, CDR3 DNA, CDR3 protein. The D gene is left open where the match is weak. The size field is filled for only some rows; it gives once, few, many or a size class.

V: TRBV2; J: TRBJ2-3; size: NA; D: NA; DNA: TGTGCCAGCAGAAGGGACATGAGCACAGATACGCAGTATTTT; CDR3: CASRRDMSTDTQYF
V: TRBV28; J: TRBJ1-4; size: NA; D: TRBD1; DNA: TGTGCCAGCACACCTCCCACAGGGGGGCTTCAAAAACTGTTTTTT; CDR3: CASTPPTGGLQKLFF
V: TRBV4-2; J: TRBJ2-6; size: NA; D: TRBD1; DNA: TGTGCCAGCAGCCCGGGACAGGGGGCGACCGGGGCCAACGTCCTGACTTTC; CDR3: CASSPGQGATGANVLTF
V: TRBV7-9; J: TRBJ2-1; size: NA; D: TRBD2; DNA: TGTGCCAGCAGCTTGGATGACGGGGGGGCAGAGGAGCAGTTCTTC; CDR3: CASSLDDGGAEEQFF
V: TRBV4-1; J: TRBJ1-5; size: NA; D: NA; DNA: TGCGCCAGCAGCCCCCGGACAAATCAGCCCCAGCATTTT; CDR3: CASSPRTNQPQHF
V: TRBV4-3; J: TRBJ2-2; size: NA; D: NA; DNA: TGCGCCAGCAGCCACAACAGGGCCCCCACCGGGGAGCTGTTTTTT; CDR3: CASSHNRAPTGELFF
V: TRBV2; J: TRBJ1-4; size: NA; D: NA; DNA: TGTGCCAGCAGTGGGGCAGAAGCAACTAATGAAAAACTGTTTTTT; CDR3: CASSGAEATNEKLFF
V: TRBV4-2; J: TRBJ2-7; size: few; D: TRBD1; DNA: TGTGCCAGCAGCCTAAGACAGGGGGGGACAAACGAGCAGTACTTC; CDR3: CASSLRQGGTNEQYF
V: TRBV7-3; J: TRBJ2-3; size: NA; D: TRBD1; DNA: TGTGCCAGCAGCCCAGGGGGCTCAGATACGCAGTATTTT; CDR3: CASSPGGSDTQYF
V: TRBV4-3; J: TRBJ2-7; size: NA; D: NA; DNA: TGCGCCAGCAGCCAAGAGCAAGGGGCCCCCTACGAGCAGTACTTC; CDR3: CASSQEQGAPYEQYF
V: TRBV18; J: TRBJ2-2; size: NA; D: TRBD2; DNA: TGTGCCAGCTCACCACGGGGACTAGCGGGAGCGGTTTTACGGACCGGGGAGCTGTTTTTT; CDR3: CASSPRGLAGAVLRTGELFF
V: TRBV11-2; J: TRBJ2-5; size: NA; D: NA; DNA: TGTGCCAGCAGCTCGGCAGGCCAAGAGACCCAGTACTTC; CDR3: CASSSAGQETQYF
V: TRBV28; J: TRBJ1-1; size: few; D: NA; DNA: TGTGCCAGCAGTTACTCGGGACAACCGAACACTGAAGCTTTCTTT; CDR3: CASSYSGQPNTEAFF
V: TRBV2; J: TRBJ2-3; size: NA; D: NA; DNA: TGTGCCAGCAGTGTTGAGTGGGGCCCTTCCACAAATACGCAGTATTTT; CDR3: CASSVEWGPSTNTQYF
V: TRBV4-1; J: TRBJ2-5; size: NA; D: TRBD2; DNA: TGCGCCAGCAGTCACCCCCGGGGGGACTTAGGGGAGACCCAGTACTTC; CDR3: CASSHPRGDLGETQYF
V: TRBV27; J: TRBJ2-1; size: NA; D: NA; DNA: TGTGCCAGCTCGCCCGGGAGAAACTACAATGAGCAGTTCTTC; CDR3: CASSPGRNYNEQFF